A selection of T cell receptor beta chains follows, all from one sample in a study of cytomegalovirus exposure and HLA in healthy donors. Profiled with immunoSEQ multiplex PCR; TCRdb holds only in-frame clones, not every one. The data contain 80,000 to 130,000 clones, 79% of them singletons. Sequencing used PBMCs. These receptors were obtained from a female donor in good health and CMV-seropositive. CDR3s include the opening cysteine and the closing phenylalanine or tryptophan. Fields, in order: clone size, D gene, J gene, V gene, CDR3 protein, CDR3 DNA. A D gene is named only where the DNA matches it firmly. Clone size appears in some rows only: once, few, many, or a class for an expanded clone.

- | - | TRBJ1-5 | TRBV5-5 | CASMGRAVNQPQHF | TGTGCCAGCATGGGGAGGGCCGTCAATCAGCCCCAGCATTTT
few | - | TRBJ2-5 | TRBV5-6 | CASSFGGFQETQYF | TGTGCCAGCAGCTTTGGCGGATTCCAAGAGACCCAGTACTTC
- | TRBD1 | TRBJ1-2 | TRBV27 | CASSFRGRLSYGYTF | TGTGCCAGCAGTTTCAGGGGGCGGCTCTCCTATGGCTACACCTTC
- | - | TRBJ2-6 | TRBV19 | CASSWGDQAGANVLTF | TGTGCCAGTTCTTGGGGGGATCAGGCTGGGGCCAACGTCCTGACTTTC
- | TRBD1 | TRBJ2-7 | TRBV29-1 | CSVTGAVEQYF | TGCAGCGTGACAGGGGCCGTCGAGCAGTACTTC
few | - | TRBJ2-7 | TRBV11-3 | CASSLDRDYEQYF | TGTGCCAGCAGCTTAGATCGGGACTACGAGCAGTACTTC
- | - | TRBJ1-5 | TRBV6-6 | CASSYSSADNQPQHF | TGTGCCAGCAGTTACTCGTCGGCGGACAATCAGCCCCAGCATTTT
- | TRBD2 | TRBJ2-2 | TRBV7-9 | CASSSPGLAGGLTGELFF | TGTGCCAGCAGCTCCCCGGGACTAGCGGGGGGGCTCACCGGGGAGCTGTTTTTT
few | TRBD1 | TRBJ2-2 | TRBV30 | CAWSRPGGTGELFF | TGTGCCTGGAGTCGGCCAGGGGGAACCGGGGAGCTGTTTTTT
- | TRBD1 | TRBJ1-5 | TRBV18 | CASSLQGGNQPQHF | TGTGCCAGCTCGCTACAGGGGGGGAACCAGCCCCAGCATTTT
- | - | TRBJ2-2 | TRBV5-4 | CASSSDFLNTGELFF | TGTGCCAGCAGCTCGGACTTCCTGAACACCGGGGAGCTGTTTTTT
- | TRBD1 | TRBJ2-3 | TRBV4-1 | CASSQVRGTGAGDTQYF | TGCGCCAGCAGCCAAGTAAGGGGGACAGGGGCGGGAGATACGCAGTATTTT
- | - | TRBJ1-3 | TRBV6-6 | CASTPGQGNTIYF | TGTGCCAGCACCCCTGGACAGGGAAACACCATATATTTT
- | - | TRBJ2-2 | TRBV29-1 | CSVEAGYTGELFF | TGCAGCGTTGAAGCGGGGTACACCGGGGAGCTGTTTTTT
- | - | TRBJ1-1 | TRBV25-1 | CASRKGGGQNTEAFF | TGTGCCAGCAGGAAGGGGGGGGGTCAGAACACTGAAGCTTTCTTT
- | - | TRBJ1-6 | TRBV27 | CASSWSGNSYNSPLHF | TGTGCCAGCAGTTGGTCGGGGAACTCCTATAATTCACCCCTCCACTTT
- | - | TRBJ1-3 | TRBV7-6 | CASSLAPGYSGNTTYF | TGTGCCAGCAGCTTAGCGCCGGGGTACTCTGGAAACACCACATATTTT
- | - | TRBJ1-1 | TRBV29-1 | CSVTSGTLMNTEAFF | TGCAGCGTTACTTCCGGGACACTCATGAACACTGAAGCTTTCTTT
- | - | TRBJ2-2 | TRBV11-2 | CASSLVGPAAGELFF | TGTGCCAGCAGCTTAGTTGGCCCGGCGGCCGGGGAGCTGTTTTTT
- | TRBD2 | TRBJ2-3 | TRBV5-1 | CASSFGLADTDTQYF | TGCGCCAGCAGCTTCGGCCTAGCGGACACAGATACGCAGTATTTT
- | TRBD1 | TRBJ1-4 | TRBV29-1 | CSVGMTGENEKLFF | TGCAGCGTTGGAATGACAGGGGAGAATGAAAAACTGTTTTTT
- | TRBD2 | TRBJ2-5 | TRBV4-2 | CASSPYPSGGREETQYF | TGTGCCAGCAGCCCGTATCCTAGCGGGGGGCGGGAAGAGACCCAGTACTTC
once | TRBD1 | TRBJ1-1 | TRBV2 | CASSESGTGANTEAFF | TGTGCCAGCAGTGAATCTGGGACAGGGGCGAACACTGAAGCTTTCTTT
- | TRBD2 | TRBJ2-5 | TRBV5-4 | CASSASGRETQYF | TGTGCCAGCAGCGCTAGCGGGAGAGAGACCCAGTACTTC
few | - | TRBJ2-7 | TRBV6-5 | CASSGSGYEQYF | TGTGCCAGCTCGGGGTCGGGGTACGAGCAGTACTTC
- | TRBD1 | TRBJ1-2 | TRBV19 | CASSIRGTGHGYTF | TGTGCCAGTAGTATACGTGGGACAGGGCATGGCTACACCTTC
- | - | TRBJ2-7 | TRBV18 | CASSPATPYEQYF | TGTGCCAGCTCACCAGCGACTCCCTACGAGCAGTACTTC
once | - | TRBJ1-4 | TRBV30 | CAWSVRGRGSEKLFF | TGTGCCTGGAGTGTACGTGGCAGGGGATCCGAAAAACTGTTTTTT
- | - | TRBJ2-7 | TRBV5-1 | CASSIGTGRVIRFYEQYF | TGCGCCAGCAGCATCGGTACAGGGCGGGTAATAAGATTCTACGAGCAGTACTTC
- | - | TRBJ1-4 | TRBV9 | CASSINPGEKLFF | TGTGCCAGCAGCATCAACCCGGGTGAAAAACTGTTTTTT
- | TRBD1 | TRBJ1-4 | TRBV28 | CASSSTGQLFNEKLFF | TGTGCCAGCAGTTCGACGGGACAGCTCTTTAATGAAAAACTGTTTTTT
- | - | TRBJ2-7 | TRBV7-2 | CASSFLSRGSYEQYF | TGTGCCAGCAGCTTCCTCTCCCGGGGCTCCTACGAGCAGTACTTC
- | - | TRBJ1-1 | TRBV27 | CASSLLWAGKNTEAFF | TGTGCCAGCAGCCTCCTTTGGGCAGGGAAGAACACTGAAGCTTTCTTT
- | TRBD2 | TRBJ2-5 | TRBV9 | CASSVDSGGGGETQYF | TGTGCCAGCAGCGTGGATAGCGGGGGAGGTGGGGAGACCCAGTACTTC
few | - | TRBJ2-7 | TRBV29-1 | CSVTPESGLSYEQYF | TGCAGCGTTACACCAGAAAGCGGACTCTCCTACGAGCAGTACTTC
- | - | TRBJ2-1 | TRBV7-6 | CASSLAGSGYNEQFF | TGTGCCAGCAGCTTAGCTGGCAGTGGTTACAATGAGCAGTTCTTC
- | TRBD1 | TRBJ1-5 | TRBV5-1 | CASSFGTANQPQHF | TGCGCCAGCAGCTTCGGGACAGCGAATCAGCCCCAGCATTTT
few | - | TRBJ1-5 | TRBV19 | CASSIVGGVNNQPQHF | TGTGCCAGTAGTATAGTGGGGGGGGTTAACAATCAGCCCCAGCATTTT
once | TRBD2 | TRBJ2-7 | TRBV19 | CASNPRGSGSNEQYF | TGTGCCAGTAACCCAAGGGGTAGCGGGAGCAACGAGCAGTACTTC
- | - | TRBJ1-1 | TRBV16 | CASSRHPNTEAFF | TGTGCCAGCTCACGACACCCGAACACTGAAGCTTTCTTT
- | - | TRBJ1-2 | TRBV7-8 | CASSPDRANYGYTF | TGTGCCAGCAGCCCGGACAGAGCTAACTATGGCTACACCTTC
- | - | TRBJ1-2 | TRBV9 | CASSVTGSYGYTF | TGTGCCAGCAGCGTCACCGGGAGCTATGGCTACACCTTC
- | - | TRBJ2-1 | TRBV11-2 | CASSLSLAAYNEQFF | TGTGCCAGCAGCTTGAGCCTAGCAGCTTACAATGAGCAGTTCTTC
- | TRBD1 | TRBJ2-5 | TRBV11-2 | CASSLGQGEGETQYF | TGTGCCAGCAGCTTAGGACAGGGGGAAGGAGAGACCCAGTACTTC
- | TRBD1 | TRBJ2-7 | TRBV5-1 | CASSWGTGGEQYF | TGCGCCAGCAGCTGGGGGACAGGGGGCGAGCAGTACTTC
few | TRBD1 | TRBJ2-2 | TRBV18 | CASSPGTGTTGELFF | TGTGCCAGCTCACCAGGGACAGGGACCACCGGGGAGCTGTTTTTT
- | - | TRBJ2-1 | TRBV6-6 | CAGTSWVTYNEQFF | TGTGCCGGGACATCTTGGGTGACTTACAATGAGCAGTTCTTC
few | TRBD2 | TRBJ2-7 | TRBV5-1 | CASSPGLAGGSYEQYF | TGCGCCAGCAGCCCGGGACTAGCGGGAGGGTCGTACGAGCAGTACTTC